These 10 T cell receptor beta chains were all obtained from the same sample, sequenced in a study of shared clonotypes between healthy human individuals (dated by TCRdb to 2018 to 2020). The library came from the immunoSEQ multiplex PCR assay. TCRdb re-hosts the immuneACCESS table, in-frame sequences only. Its copies lack some clones; in the studies checked, an unresolved V gene accounts for under half of them, and the cause for the rest is not known. Recorded for this sample are 400,000 or so clones; roughly 96% of them occurred a single time. 0.32% of the sample comes from the top ten. The sample comprised memory CD8+ T cells sorted from blood. The label giving this sample's cell subset or site can be read as: CD45RO+ cells pooled with CCR7-negative TemRA cells. The receptors come from a man aged 25 to 40 in good health.

The chain links TRBV7-2 to TRBJ1-2, with TRBD1 matching over 8 bases. The length of the CDR3 is 14 residues. CDR1 and CDR2 from the germline V gene are SGHTA and FQGNSA. V lost 2 bases, J lost 6 bases, and 5 bases stayed unmatched. The CDR3 region has the DNA TGTGCCAGCAGCTTAAAACAGGGGGTAGATGGCTACACCTTC. It yields the protein CASSLKQGVDGYTF.

V and J are TRBV28 and TRBJ2-7; possibly TRBD2 for D (5 bases). CDR3 length: 14 residues. Between the trimmed V and J ends, which lost 3 bases and 4 bases, there was a span of 13 bases. Germline V CDR1 and CDR2: MDHEN, SYDVKM. CDR3 bases: TGTGCCAGCAGTTTCGCGGGTAATAGTTACGAGCAGTACTTC. It specifies CASSFAGNSYEQYF.

The CDR3 DNA is TGTGCCAGCAGCCAAGGGACTAGCAAATACGAGCAGTACTTC. This encodes CASSQGTSKYEQYF. The chain carries TRBV4-2 and TRBJ2-7; 8 nucleotides agree with TRBD2. Germline loops: CDR1 LGHNA, CDR2 YNFKEQ. The CDR3 is 14 residues long. V lost 1 base to trimming and J lost 4 bases; unmatched junction nucleotides: 3.

This clone has only one observation. The chain couples TRBV18 to TRBJ2-7; TRBD1 matches at 7 bases. V was clipped by 4 bases and J by 1 base; unmatched bases: 4. CDR3 length equals 14 residues. CDR1 is KGHSH and CDR2 is LQKENI in the germline V gene. CDR3 amino acids: CASSRRDSSYEQYF. CDR3 DNA sequence: TGTGCCAGCTCACGCCGGGACAGTTCCTACGAGCAGTACTTC.

The genes are TRBV11-2 and TRBJ2-2; D possibly matches TRBD1 or TRBD2 (6 bases each). Trimming pared 4 bases from V and 7 bases from J, leaving 16 bases between. Germline V gives CDR1 SGHAT, CDR2 FQNNGV. The CDR3 consists of 15 residues. The CDR3, as DNA: TGTGCCAGCAGCTCCCCCCGGGGGCCCAGCGGGGAGCTGTTTTTT. It translates to CASSSPRGPSGELFF.

This chain joins TRBV30 and TRBJ2-3; possible D gene TRBD2, 5 bases. Germline loops: CDR1 GTSNPN, CDR2 SVGIG (reference sequence). CDR3 length: 13 residues. V lost 1 base and J 5 bases, leaving 10 bases between the germline ends. CDR3 sequence: CAWSGEIIDTQYF. CDR3 bases: TGTGCCTGGAGTGGGGAGATTATAGATACGCAGTATTTT. Full variable domain (rest looked up from reference TRBV30 and TRBJ2-3): SQTIHQWPATLVQPVGSPLSLECTVEGTSNPNLYWYRQAAGRGLQLLFYSVGIGQISSEVPQNLSASRPQDRQFILSSKKLLLSDSGFYLCAWSGEIIDTQYFGPGTRLTVL.

The rearrangement joins TRBV6-5 to TRBJ1-5; unclear D gene. This CDR3 contains 14 residues. V lost 0 bases, J lost 6 bases, and 9 bases lay in between. Looked up from germline, CDR1 is MNHEY and CDR2 is SVGAGI. The DNA for the CDR3 is TGTGCCAGCAGTTACTCGATTAGGGTTCAGCCCCAGCATTTT. Translation gives CASSYSIRVQPQHF.

The J gene is TRBJ1-3, the V gene TRBV29-1; D is unclear. Trimming took off 3 bases at V and 2 bases at J, with 8 bases between the two ends. CDR1 SQVTM and CDR2 ANQGSEA come from the germline V gene. This CDR3 region has 13 residues. CDR3 in amino acids: CSVDSRTGNTIYF. The CDR3 nucleotides are TGCAGCGTTGATAGCAGGACTGGAAACACCATATATTTT.

V gene TRBV28 combines with J gene TRBJ2-7; D gene unclear. Trimming removed 1 base at V and 6 bases at J, with 4 bases between. The germline V gene encodes CDR1 MDHEN and CDR2 SYDVKM. CDR3 size: 11 residues. The DNA for the CDR3 is TGTGCCAGCAGTTTATACCCCGAGCAGTACTTC. Its translation is CASSLYPEQYF.

This rearrangement joins TRBV7-8 to TRBJ1-3; D unclear. Germline CDR1 SGHVS, CDR2 FQNEAQ. The CDR3 is made up of 13 amino acids. Deletions cut 3 bases from V and 1 base from J, with 4 bases between. The CDR3 is CASSLRSGNTIYF. CDR3 nucleotide sequence: TGTGCCAGCAGCTTGAGGTCTGGAAACACCATATATTTT.